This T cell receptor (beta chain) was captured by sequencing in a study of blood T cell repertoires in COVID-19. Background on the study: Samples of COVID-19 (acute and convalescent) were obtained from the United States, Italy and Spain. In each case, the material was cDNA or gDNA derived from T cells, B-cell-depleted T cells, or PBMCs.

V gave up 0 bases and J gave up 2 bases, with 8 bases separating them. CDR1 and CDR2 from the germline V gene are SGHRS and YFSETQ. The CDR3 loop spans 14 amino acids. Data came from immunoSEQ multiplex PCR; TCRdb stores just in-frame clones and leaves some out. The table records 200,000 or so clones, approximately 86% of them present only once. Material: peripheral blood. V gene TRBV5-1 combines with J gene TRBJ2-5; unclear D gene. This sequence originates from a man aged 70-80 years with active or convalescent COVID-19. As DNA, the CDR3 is TGCGCCAGCAGCTTGGACATTGTTCAAGAGACCCAGTACTTC. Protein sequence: CASSLDIVQETQYF.